Listed here is a single TCR beta chain. This clonotype came up many times. Its antigen target is currently unknown. Base qualities were left out, and no much larger clone turns up one base away. CDR1 and CDR2 are read off the germline V gene as SGHRS and YFSETQ. A distance of 13 bases separates the germline ends of V and J, which lose 0 bases and 9 bases respectively. Taken from cysteine to phenylalanine, the CDR3 has 14 residues. Only CDR3 DNA is held: 42 bases, read in frame from base 1. Every patient had bone marrow sampled at the time of active disease. Ficoll-Hypaque density gradient centrifugation was used to isolate bone marrow mononuclear cells. To remove myeloma plasma cells, the cells were labeled with CD138 magnetic microbeads on a MACS separator, and CD138-negative cells were then collected by negative selection. Flow cytometry on an Attune NxT with CD138 antibodies was used to check the purity of the isolated cells. Total RNA was extracted using TRIzol reagent and was quantified on a NanoDrop spectrophotometer. Paired RNA-seq and IR-seq were performed on the CD138-negative bone marrow sample of each patient.

Starting from 400 ng RNA, TCR libraries were constructed with the Immunoverse kit using molecular barcoded adaptors that cover the alpha/delta and beta/gamma chains. TCR library preparation was performed with the same RNA that was used for transcriptome sequencing. An Illumina HiSeq 4000 with 2 x 150 cycles was used to sequence the TCR libraries. Per the authors' processing: TCR reads were aligned to human V, D, J and C references and assembled into CDR3 clonotypes with MiXCR, including quality filtering and error correction. The tcR package in R was used to analyze clonotype counts and gene usage diversity. Raw mapping reads were checked after the RNA-seq reads had been mapped by STAR aligner version 2.5.3a onto the human GRCh37 genome. To test how sequencing depth affects detected clonotypes, IR-seq fastq files were randomly downsampled with Seqtk 1.3. TCRdb reworked the public reads: Q25 trimming with fastp, MiXCR clone assembly, productive beta chains retained. One record per CDR3 amino acid sequence lists the most common genes and DNA. TCRdb's processing, not the study's, gives the V and J calls here. The sample yields approximately 41,000 distinct CDR3 sequences; roughly an eighth were counted once. About 32% of the sample goes to the ten largest clones.

This sample was included in a study of read filtering for tumor transcriptome and immune sequencing (dated by TCRdb to about 2020). A note on the overall study: The cohort had around 18 male and 14 female patients with a mean age of roughly 66 years, ranging from roughly 45 to 80. Under revised international staging, 8 patients fell into R-ISS I, 15 or so into R-ISS II and roughly 7 into R-ISS III. After DNase treatment, whole-transcriptome libraries were prepared using the TruSeq RNA Access Library Prep Kit. Per sample, about 4.05 to 11 million TCR-region mapped reads were obtained with IR-seq, compared with only roughly 80 to 1273 with RNA-seq. Using the same bone marrow samples, the study compared TCR repertoires obtained by targeted immune repertoire sequencing with those obtained by bulk whole-transcriptome sequencing. One of the main goals was to work out a read-filtering strategy for immune repertoire data, in particular whether clonotypes backed by only a single read should be removed.

The investigation overall reported the following: Compared with RNA-seq, IR-seq captured clonotypes at much higher depth and more reliably, and a smaller IR-seq throughput was enough to identify most shared clonotypes. Single-read clonotypes made up around 82% of clonotypes but about 3.2% of total reads in IR-seq, and over 65% of clonotypes and 35% to 50% of reads in RNA-seq. The sorted CD138-negative fraction was a mixed bone marrow immune population, not purified T cells. When single-read clonotypes were removed, the proportions of shared clonotypes in IR-seq and RNA-seq correlated more strongly.

The TCR sequence derives from a donor older than 35 with multiple myeloma. The chain couples TRBV5-1 to TRBJ2-1; the D gene is perhaps TRBD1, from 6 matching bases. Material for sequencing was a population of CD138-negative cells sorted from bone marrow. What the cell subset or site label conveys for this sample: bone marrow mononuclear cells depleted of CD138+ plasma/myeloma cells by negative magnetic selection. The DNA reads as follows: TGCGCCAGCAGCTTGGTCTCAGGGGTGAGTGAGCAGTTCTTC. This is translated as CASSLVSGVSEQFF. With all but the CDR3 taken from the reference TRBV5-1 and TRBJ2-1 genes, the full variable domain is: KAGVTQTPRYLIKTRGQQVTLSCSPISGHRSVSWYQQTPGQGLQFLFEYFSETQRNKGNFPGRFSGRQFSNSRSEMNVSTLELGDSALYLCASSLVSGVSEQFFGPGTRLTVL.